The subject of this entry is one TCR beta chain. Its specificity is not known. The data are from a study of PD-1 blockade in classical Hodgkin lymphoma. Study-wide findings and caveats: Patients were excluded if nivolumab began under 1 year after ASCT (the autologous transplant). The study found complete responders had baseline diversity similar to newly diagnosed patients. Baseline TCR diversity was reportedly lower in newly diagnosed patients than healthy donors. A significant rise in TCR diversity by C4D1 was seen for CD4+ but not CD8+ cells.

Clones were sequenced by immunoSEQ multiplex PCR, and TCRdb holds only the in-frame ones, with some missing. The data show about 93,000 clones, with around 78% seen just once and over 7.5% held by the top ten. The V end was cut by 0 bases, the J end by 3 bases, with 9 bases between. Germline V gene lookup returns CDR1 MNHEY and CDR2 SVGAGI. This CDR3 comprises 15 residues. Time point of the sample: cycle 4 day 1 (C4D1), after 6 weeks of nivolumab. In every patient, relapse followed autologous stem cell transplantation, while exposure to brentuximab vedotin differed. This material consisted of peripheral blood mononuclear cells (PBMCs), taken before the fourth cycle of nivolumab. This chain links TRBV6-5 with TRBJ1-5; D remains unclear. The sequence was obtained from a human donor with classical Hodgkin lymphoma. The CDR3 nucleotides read TGTGCCAGCAGTTACTCGGGGAACCACAATCAGCCCCAGCATTTT. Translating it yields CASSYSGNHNQPQHF.